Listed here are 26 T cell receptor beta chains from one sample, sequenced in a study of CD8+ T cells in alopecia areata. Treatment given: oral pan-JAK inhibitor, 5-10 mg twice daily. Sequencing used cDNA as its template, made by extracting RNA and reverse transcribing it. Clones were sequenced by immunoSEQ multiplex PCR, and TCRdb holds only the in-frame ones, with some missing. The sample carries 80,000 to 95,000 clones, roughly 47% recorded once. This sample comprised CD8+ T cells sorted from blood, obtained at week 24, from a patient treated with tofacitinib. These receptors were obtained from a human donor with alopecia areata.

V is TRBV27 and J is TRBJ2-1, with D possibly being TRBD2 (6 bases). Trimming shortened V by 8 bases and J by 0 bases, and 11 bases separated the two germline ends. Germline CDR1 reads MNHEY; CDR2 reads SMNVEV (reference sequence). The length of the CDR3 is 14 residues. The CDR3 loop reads CASSYGGSYNEQFF. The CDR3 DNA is TGTGCCAGCTCTTACGGGGGCTCCTACAATGAGCAGTTCTTC.

The CDR3 loop is CASTTRTGVYGYTF. For the CDR3, the DNA is TGCGCCAGCACCACCCGGACAGGGGTATATGGCTACACCTTC. This chain connects TRBV5-1 to TRBJ1-2; 9 bases map to TRBD1. The CDR3 loop spans 14 amino acids. Germline V gene data show CDR1 as SGHRS and CDR2 as YFSETQ. Unmatched junction bases numbered 8, after V lost 6 bases and J lost 5 bases.

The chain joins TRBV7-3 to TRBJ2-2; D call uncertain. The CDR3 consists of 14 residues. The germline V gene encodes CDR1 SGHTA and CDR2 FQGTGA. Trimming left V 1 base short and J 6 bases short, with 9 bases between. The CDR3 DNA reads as TGTGCCAGCAGCTTAATTTCGTTGGCCGGGGAGCTGTTTTTT. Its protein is CASSLISLAGELFF.

The CDR3 DNA reads TGTGCCACCAGCAGAAGAGGGGGCTACGAGCAGTACTTC. Its protein product is CATSRRGGYEQYF. V gene TRBV15 combines with J gene TRBJ2-7, with a tentative D call TRBD1 (6 bases). Germline V CDR1 and CDR2: LNHNV, YYDKDF (reference sequence). V gave up 2 bases and J gave up 3 bases, with 8 bases separating them. This CDR3 contains 13 residues.

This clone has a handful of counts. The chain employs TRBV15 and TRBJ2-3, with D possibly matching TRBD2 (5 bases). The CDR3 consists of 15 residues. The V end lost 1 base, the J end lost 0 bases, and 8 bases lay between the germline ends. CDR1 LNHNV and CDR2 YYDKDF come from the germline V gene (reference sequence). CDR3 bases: TGTGCCACCAGCAGAGCAAGGGAGAGCACAGATACGCAGTATTTT. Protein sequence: CATSRARESTDTQYF.

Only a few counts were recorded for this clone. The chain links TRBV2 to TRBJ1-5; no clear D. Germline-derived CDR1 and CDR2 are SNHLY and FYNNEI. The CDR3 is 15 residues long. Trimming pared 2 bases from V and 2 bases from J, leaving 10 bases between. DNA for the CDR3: TGTGCCAGCAGTGAAACCGCAGGACGCAATCAGCCCCAGCATTTT. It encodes CASSETAGRNQPQHF.

The chain's CDR3 is CATSRDEQGWAEAFF. CDR3 DNA: TGTGCCACCAGCAGAGACGAACAGGGCTGGGCTGAAGCTTTCTTT. The rearrangement links TRBV15 to TRBJ1-1; weak D call: TRBD1 (6 bases). Looked up from germline, CDR1 is LNHNV and CDR2 is YYDKDF (reference sequence). V lost 0 bases, J lost 6 bases, and 14 bases lay in between. CDR3 length: 15 amino acids.

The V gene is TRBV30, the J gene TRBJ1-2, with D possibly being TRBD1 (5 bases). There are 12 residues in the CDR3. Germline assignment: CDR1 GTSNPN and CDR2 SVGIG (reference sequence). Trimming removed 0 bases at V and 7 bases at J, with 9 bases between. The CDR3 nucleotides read TGTGCCTGGAGTGTCTGGGACCTTGGCTACACCTTC. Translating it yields CAWSVWDLGYTF. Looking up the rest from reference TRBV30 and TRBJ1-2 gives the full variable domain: SQTIHQWPATLVQPVGSPLSLECTVEGTSNPNLYWYRQAAGRGLQLLFYSVGIGQISSEVPQNLSASRPQDRQFILSSKKLLLSDSGFYLCAWSVWDLGYTFGSGTRLTVV.

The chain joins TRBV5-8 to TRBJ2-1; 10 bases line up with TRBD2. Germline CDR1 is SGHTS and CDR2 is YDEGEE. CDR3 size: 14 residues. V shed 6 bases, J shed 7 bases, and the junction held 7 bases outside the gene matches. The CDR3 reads CASNEAGGWNEQFF. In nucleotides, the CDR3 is TGTGCCAGCAACGAAGCGGGAGGGTGGAATGAGCAGTTCTTC.

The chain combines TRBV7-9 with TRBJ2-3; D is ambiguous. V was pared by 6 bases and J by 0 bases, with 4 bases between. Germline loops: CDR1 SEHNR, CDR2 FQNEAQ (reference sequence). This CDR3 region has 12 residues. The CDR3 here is CASSTSTDTQYF. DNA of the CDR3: TGTGCCAGCAGTACTAGCACAGATACGCAGTATTTT. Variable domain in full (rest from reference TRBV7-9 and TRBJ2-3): DTGVSQNPRHKITKRGQNVTFRCDPISEHNRLYWYRQTLGQGPEFLTYFQNEAQLEKSRLLSDRFSAERPKGSFSTLEIQRTEQGDSAMYLCASSTSTDTQYFGPGTRLTVL.

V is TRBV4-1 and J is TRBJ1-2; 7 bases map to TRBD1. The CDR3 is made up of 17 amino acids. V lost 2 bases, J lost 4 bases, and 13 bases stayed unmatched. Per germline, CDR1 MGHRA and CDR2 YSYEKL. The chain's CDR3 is CASSQSTGVEGGYGYTF. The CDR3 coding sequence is TGCGCCAGCAGCCAAAGCACAGGGGTAGAGGGCGGCTATGGCTACACCTTC.

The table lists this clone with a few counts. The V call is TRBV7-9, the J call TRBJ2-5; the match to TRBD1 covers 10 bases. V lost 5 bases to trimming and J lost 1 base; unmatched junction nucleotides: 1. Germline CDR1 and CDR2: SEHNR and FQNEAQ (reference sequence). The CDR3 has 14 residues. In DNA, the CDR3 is TGTGCCAGCAGCAGACAGGGGGCCCAAGAGACCCAGTACTTC. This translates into CASSRQGAQETQYF.

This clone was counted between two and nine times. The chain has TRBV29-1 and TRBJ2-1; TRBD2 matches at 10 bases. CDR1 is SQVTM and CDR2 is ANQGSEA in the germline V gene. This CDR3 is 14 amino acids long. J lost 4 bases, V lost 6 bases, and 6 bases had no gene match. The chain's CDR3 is CSVQGAGGYNEQFF. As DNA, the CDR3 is TGCAGCGTGCAGGGAGCGGGAGGGTACAATGAGCAGTTCTTC.

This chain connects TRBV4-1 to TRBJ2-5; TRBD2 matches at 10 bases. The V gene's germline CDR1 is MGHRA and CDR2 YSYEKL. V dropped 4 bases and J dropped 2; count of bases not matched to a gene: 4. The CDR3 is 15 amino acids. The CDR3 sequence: CASSRTSGVQETQYF. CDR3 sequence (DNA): TGCGCCAGCAGCCGGACTAGCGGAGTTCAAGAGACCCAGTACTTC.

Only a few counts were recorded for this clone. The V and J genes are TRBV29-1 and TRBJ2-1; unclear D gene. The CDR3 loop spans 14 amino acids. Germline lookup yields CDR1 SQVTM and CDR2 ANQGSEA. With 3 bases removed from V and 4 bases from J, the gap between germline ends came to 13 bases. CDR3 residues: CSVDDSSGYNEQFF. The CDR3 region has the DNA TGCAGCGTTGACGATAGCTCTGGATACAATGAGCAGTTCTTC.

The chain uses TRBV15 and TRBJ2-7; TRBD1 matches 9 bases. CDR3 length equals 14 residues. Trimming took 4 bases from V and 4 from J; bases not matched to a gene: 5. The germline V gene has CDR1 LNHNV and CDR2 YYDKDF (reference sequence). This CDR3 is CATSTPGQGYEQYF. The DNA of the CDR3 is TGTGCCACCAGCACGCCGGGACAGGGATACGAGCAGTACTTC.

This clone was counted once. CDR3 region: CASSLGGLAGAEQYF. As DNA, the CDR3 is TGTGCCAGCAGCTTAGGAGGCCTAGCGGGAGCCGAGCAGTACTTC. V usage is TRBV7-9 and J usage is TRBJ2-7; TRBD2 aligns across 10 bases. This CDR3 comprises 15 residues. CDR1 and CDR2 from the germline V gene are SEHNR and FQNEAQ (reference sequence). The V and J ends lost 1 base and 6 bases, in that order; junction bases with no gene match: 6.

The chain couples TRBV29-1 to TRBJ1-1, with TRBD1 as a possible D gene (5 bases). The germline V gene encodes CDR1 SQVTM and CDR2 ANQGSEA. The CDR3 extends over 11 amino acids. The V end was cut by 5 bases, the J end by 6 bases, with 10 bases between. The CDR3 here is CSVLQGPEAFF. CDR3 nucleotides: TGCAGCGTTTTGCAGGGCCCTGAAGCTTTCTTT.

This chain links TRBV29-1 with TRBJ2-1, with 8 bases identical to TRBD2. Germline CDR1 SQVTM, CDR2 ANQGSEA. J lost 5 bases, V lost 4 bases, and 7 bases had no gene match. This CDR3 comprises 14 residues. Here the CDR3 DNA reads TGCAGCGTTGTCGGCGGGAGGAATCACAATGAGCAGTTCTTC. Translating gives CSVVGGRNHNEQFF.

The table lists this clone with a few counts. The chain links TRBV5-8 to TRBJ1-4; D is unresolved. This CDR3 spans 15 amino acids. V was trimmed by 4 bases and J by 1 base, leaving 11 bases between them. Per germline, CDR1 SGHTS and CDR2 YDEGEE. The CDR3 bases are TGTGCCAGCAGCCCCCGAAGGGAAACTAATGAAAAACTGTTTTTT. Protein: CASSPRRETNEKLFF.

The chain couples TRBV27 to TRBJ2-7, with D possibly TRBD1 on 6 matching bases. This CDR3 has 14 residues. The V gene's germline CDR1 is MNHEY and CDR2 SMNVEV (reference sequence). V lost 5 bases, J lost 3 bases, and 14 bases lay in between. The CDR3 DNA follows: TGTGCCAGCAGTCCAGGACAGAGCTTCTACGAGCAGTACTTC. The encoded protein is CASSPGQSFYEQYF.

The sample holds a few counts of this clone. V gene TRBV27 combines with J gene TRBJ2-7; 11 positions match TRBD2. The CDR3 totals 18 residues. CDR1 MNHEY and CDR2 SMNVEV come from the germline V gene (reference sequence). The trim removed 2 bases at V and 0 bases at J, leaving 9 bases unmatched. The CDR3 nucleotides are TGTGCCAGCAGTTTAGTAACTAGCGGGAGCCCTAGCTCCTACGAGCAGTACTTC. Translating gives CASSLVTSGSPSSYEQYF.

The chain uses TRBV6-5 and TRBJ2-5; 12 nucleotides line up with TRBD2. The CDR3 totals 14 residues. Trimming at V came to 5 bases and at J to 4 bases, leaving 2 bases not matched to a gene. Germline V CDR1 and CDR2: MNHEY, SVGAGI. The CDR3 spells CASSLGLAGETQYF. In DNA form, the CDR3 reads TGTGCCAGCAGTCTGGGACTAGCGGGAGAGACCCAGTACTTC.

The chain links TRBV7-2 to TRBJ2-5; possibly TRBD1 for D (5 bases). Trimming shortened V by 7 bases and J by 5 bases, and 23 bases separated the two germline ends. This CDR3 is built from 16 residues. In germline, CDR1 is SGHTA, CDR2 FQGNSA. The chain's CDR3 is CASTPSARVIRETQYF. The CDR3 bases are TGTGCCAGCACTCCATCGGCCAGGGTAATCCGGGAGACCCAGTACTTC.

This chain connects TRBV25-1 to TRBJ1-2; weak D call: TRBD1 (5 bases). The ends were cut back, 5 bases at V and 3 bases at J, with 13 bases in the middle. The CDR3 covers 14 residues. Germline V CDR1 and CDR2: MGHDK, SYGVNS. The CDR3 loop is CASSMWGLDYGYTF. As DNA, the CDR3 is TGTGCCAGCAGTATGTGGGGCCTAGACTATGGCTACACCTTC.

The DNA of the CDR3 is TGTGCCAGCAGCTTGGGAGGGGGCAACACTGAAGCTTTCTTT. It encodes CASSLGGGNTEAFF. The gene calls are TRBV11-2 and TRBJ1-1; 7 bases match TRBD1. Germline V gene data show CDR1 as SGHAT and CDR2 as FQNNGV. The CDR3 is made up of 14 amino acids. With 3 bases clipped from V and 2 bases from J, the junction kept 3 bases outside the gene matches.